This record covers a single T cell receptor beta chain. Its specificity is not known. Naive CD8+ T cells carried a CD45RO-CCR7+CD27+CD95- phenotype. The authors prepared UMI-labeled TRB cDNA libraries by 5' RACE. Reprocessing the 5' RACE reads, TCRdb reports a single entry for every CDR3 protein and omits DNA. Reported are 80,000 to 100,000 distinct CDR3 sequences; the ten largest clones contain under 0.95%. This sample was included in a study of CXCR3-negative and CXCR3-positive naive CD8 T cells. Across the whole study: The total count of TRB reads reached about 135 million, and each library contributed about 1.5 +/- 0.3 million.

CDR1 is SGHNT, CDR2 YYREEE, per germline (reference sequence). The CDR3 consists of 14 residues. The study, taken as a whole, reports: Comparison of naive CXCR3-negative and CXCR3-positive cells revealed similar TRBV-TRBJ usage, while memory cells differed. Hydrophobicity was higher for TRB CDR3s found in CXCR3-positive naive cells than in CXCR3-negative naive cells. Comparably high diversity was seen in both naive subsets, and much lower diversity in memory CD8+ cells.

This clonotype was sampled from a human donor in good health. Some clones in this sample may be carry-over from other donors' samples. The specimen was naive CXCR3+ CD8+ T cells from blood. Subset given: CD45RO-CCR7+CD27+CD95- naive CD8+ T cells expressing CXCR3 (TNR3+). The chain joins TRBV5-4 to TRBJ2-7; TCRdb's assignment of TRBD1 cannot be checked, as there is no DNA. The CDR3 sequence is CASSWDPGTYEQYF.